This TCR beta chain stems from a study of blood T cell repertoires in COVID-19 (dated by TCRdb to 2019 to 2021). Describing the broader study: The collaborator samples originated in the United States, Italy and Spain and spanned the acute and convalescent phases of COVID-19. The samples were drawn from the first 160 participants of the ongoing ImmuneRACE study and from about 1,200 subjects provided by 6 global collaborators. Deeply sampled blood TCRbeta repertoires from subjects exposed to, actively infected with, or recovered from COVID-19 were included in the dataset. Nearly every sample came with metadata listing a de-identified subject ID, COVID-19 status, age in years and sex. HLA class I and class II types, where available, came from metadata supplied by the sample provider rather than from assay-based typing. The material from the prospective study consisted of cDNA or gDNA derived from T cells, B-cell-depleted T cells, or PBMCs. A freely available public database, intended as a resource for researchers studying the immune response to SARS-CoV-2, is where the repertoires were released. Here is what the overall study found, with its caveats: The amount of clinical and demographic metadata varied by source and participant and was provided uncurated.

The germline V gene encodes CDR1 SGHNT and CDR2 YENEEA. The cysteine opens and the phenylalanine closes a CDR3 of 15 amino acids. The entry retains the CDR3 DNA only, 45 bases that are in frame from base 1. V lost 5 bases and J lost 7 bases; the stretch between them is 20 bases long. TCRbeta CDR3 regions were amplified from genomic DNA using the immunoSEQ Assay, a bias-controlled multiplex PCR. Under the source paper's analysis protocol: Within the assay, amplification of reference gene primers was used to estimate how many nucleated cells each sample contained. To quantify the absolute abundance of each unique TCRbeta CDR3 rearrangement, sequence reads were collapsed and filtered. Productive Simpson clonality was computed per sample as the square root of Simpson's diversity index over productive rearrangements. Here the immuneACCESS table is served through TCRdb, limited to in-frame sequences with V and J called. Missing clones are a known gap in these copies; in checked studies unresolved V genes cover under half, and the rest lacks a known reason. That table supplies the V and J calls and clone size; D and trimming were determined from the DNA. The sample profile shows fewer than 55,000 clones; about 90% of them were found once. 9% of the sample comes from the top ten.

Collaborating institutions collected whole blood in K2EDTA tubes following their own protocols. For TCRbeta analysis, collaborator samples were shipped as frozen whole blood, as isolated PBMCs, or as DNA extracted from either sample type. In regard to this clone: Which antigen it targets is not known. The record has no base qualities; no much larger clone is one base away.

The material sequenced was peripheral blood. The chain is encoded by TRBV11-3 joined to TRBJ1-1; no D gene can be assigned with confidence. This receptor was identified in an elderly man with active or convalescent COVID-19. The nucleotide sequence is TGTGCCAGCAGCCTAAGTTGGAGGGCACCTATTGAAGCTTTCTTT. Translated, this is CASSLSWRAPIEAFF. Reference TRBV11-3 and TRBJ1-1 proteins supply the regions before and after the CDR3; the full variable domain is: EAGVVQSPRYKIIEKKQPVAFWCNPISGHNTLYWYLQNLGQGPELLIRYENEEAVDDSQLPKDRFSAERLKGVDSTLKIQPAELGDSAVYLCASSLSWRAPIEAFFGQGTRLTVV.